Below, 23 T cell receptor beta chains from the same sample are listed, as sequenced in a study of vaccination and CD4 T cells after COVID-19 (dated by TCRdb to between 2021 and 2023). This specimen's treatment or condition label, interpreted: roughly 10-day PBMC culture with coronavirus spike peptide pools or control peptides (ViraFEST assay). No antigen has been assigned to these receptors. Libraries were made using PCR. Sequencing relied on an Illumina iSeq 100. DNA from cultured CD4+ T cells was subjected to TCR sequencing with the Oncomine TCR Beta short-read assay at the Johns Hopkins FTIC core. The public reads were reprocessed in TCRdb via fastp at Q25 and MiXCR, keeping in-frame beta chains. Rows merge per CDR3 protein into single entries with the most common DNA and genes. In this sample the table shows roughly 19,000 distinct CDR3 sequences, 60% to 70% of which occur a single time. The ten biggest clones cover about 8.2% of the sample.

Material for sequencing was CD4+ T cells from blood, cultured in vitro. These receptors were obtained from a human donor who had recovered from COVID-19.

The chain recombines TRBV6-5 with TRBJ2-7; the D is unclear. CDR1 is MNHEY and CDR2 is SVGAGI in the germline V gene. V was clipped by 2 bases and J by 2 bases, with 4 bases between them. This CDR3 contains 12 residues. Written as DNA, the CDR3 is TGTGCCAGCAGTTACGGCACCTACGAGCAGTACTTC. Protein: CASSYGTYEQYF.

This clonotype was recorded a few times. The V gene is TRBV20-1, the J gene TRBJ2-5; D possibly corresponds to TRBD2 (6 bases). The V gene's germline CDR1 is DFQATT and CDR2 SNEGSKA (reference sequence). The V end lost 5 bases, the J end lost 7 bases, and 14 bases lay between the germline ends. There are 12 residues in the CDR3. CDR3 DNA sequence: TGCAGTGCTCCCAGGGACTCGGGGACCCAGTACTTC. Protein sequence: CSAPRDSGTQYF.

V gene TRBV6-1 combines with J gene TRBJ2-2; weak D call: TRBD1 (5 bases). There are 15 residues in the CDR3. Germline V gene lookup returns CDR1 MNHNS and CDR2 SASEGT. Trimming removed 2 bases at V and 6 bases at J, with 13 bases between. The DNA for the CDR3 is TGTGCCAGCAGTGAATTTAAGGGGTGGGCCGGGGAGCTGTTTTTT. Encoded protein: CASSEFKGWAGELFF.

The CDR3 bases are TGTGCCAGCAGTTTCAGGGGGGGCAGAGATACGCAGTATTTT. This encodes CASSFRGGRDTQYF. The rearrangement joins TRBV12-3 or TRBV12-4 to TRBJ2-3; the D gene could be TRBD1 or TRBD2 (7 bases each). The ends were cut back, 3 bases at V and 5 bases at J, with 12 bases in the middle. The CDR3 contains 14 residues.

The J gene is TRBJ2-7, the V gene TRBV20-1; 8 bases are a match to TRBD1. Germline V CDR1 and CDR2: DFQATT, SNEGSKA (reference sequence). The CDR3 runs 14 residues. The V segment lost 3 bases and the J segment 3 bases; nucleotides outside the gene matches: 7. CDR3 coding DNA: TGCAGTGCTAGCAGGACAGGGCAAATCTACGAGCAGTACTTC. Its translation: CSASRTGQIYEQYF.

The rearrangement uses TRBV28 and TRBJ1-2; no clear D gene. V lost 3 bases and J lost 4, with 9 bases in between. Germline V lookup: CDR1 MDHEN, CDR2 SYDVKM. The CDR3 contains 13 residues. The CDR3 DNA follows: TGTGCCAGCAGTTTGAAGCTCGGCTATGGCTACACCTTC. Residues: CASSLKLGYGYTF.

V is TRBV27 and J is TRBJ2-1; 11 bases line up with TRBD2. Trimming at V came to 2 bases and at J to 5 bases, leaving 2 bases not matched to a gene. The CDR3 runs 15 residues. Germline CDR1 reads MNHEY; CDR2 reads SMNVEV (reference sequence). CDR3 sequence (DNA): TGTGCCAGCAGTTTACAACTAGCGGGGGACAATGAGCAGTTCTTC. As protein: CASSLQLAGDNEQFF.

The chain is built from TRBV29-1 and TRBJ1-6; D not resolved. Trimming stripped 4 bases from V and 5 bases from J, with 9 bases between. The germline V gene encodes CDR1 SQVTM and CDR2 ANQGSEA. CDR3 size: 13 residues. This chain's CDR3 is CSVVDGNNSPLHF. CDR3 DNA sequence: TGCAGCGTTGTAGACGGAAATAATTCACCCCTCCACTTT.

This clonotype is large. The CDR3 sequence: CSAHGGFNQPQHF. The CDR3 DNA follows: TGCAGTGCCCACGGCGGCTTCAATCAGCCCCAGCATTTT. This chain uses TRBV20-1 with TRBJ1-5; D unclear. V was trimmed by 6 bases and J by 3 bases, leaving 12 bases between them. Germline CDR1 DFQATT, CDR2 SNEGSKA (reference sequence). This CDR3 has 13 residues.

J is TRBJ2-1 and V is TRBV5-4; either TRBD1 or TRBD2 may fit D (5 bases each). CDR3 length equals 16 residues. Germline CDR1 is SGHNT and CDR2 is YYREEE (reference sequence). Trimming stripped 2 bases from V and 3 bases from J, with 15 bases between. This chain's CDR3 is CASSLKMGVSYNEQFF. CDR3 bases: TGTGCCAGCAGCTTAAAGATGGGGGTTAGCTACAATGAGCAGTTCTTC.

In DNA, the CDR3 is TGTGCCAGTACCCCACAAAACACCGGGGAGCTGTTTTTT. Translated: CASTPQNTGELFF. The J gene is TRBJ2-2, the V gene TRBV2; D is unclear. The CDR3 runs 13 residues. V lost 9 bases and J lost 2, with 10 bases in between. Germline V CDR1 and CDR2: SNHLY, FYNNEI.

The chain recombines TRBV12-3 or TRBV12-4 with TRBJ2-7; D gene ambiguous. This CDR3 spans 11 amino acids. V gave up 6 bases and J gave up 6 bases, with 9 bases separating them. CDR3 sequence (DNA): TGTGCCAGCAGCACCCGTCGCGAGCAGTACTTC. Protein sequence: CASSTRREQYF.

This chain uses TRBV7-8 with TRBJ2-6, with D maybe TRBD2 (5 bases). Between the trimmed V and J ends, which lost 3 bases and 0 bases, there was a span of 9 bases. Looked up from germline, CDR1 is SGHVS and CDR2 is FQNEAQ. This CDR3 contains 16 residues. CDR3 protein: CASSFLGSSGANVLTF. Here the CDR3 DNA reads TGTGCCAGCAGCTTCCTAGGGAGCTCTGGGGCCAACGTCCTGACTTTC. Supplemented by reference TRBV7-8 and TRBJ2-6, the full variable domain reads GAGVSQSPRYKVAKRGQDVALRCDPISGHVSLFWYQQALGQGPEFLTYFQNEAQLDKSGLPSDRFFAERPEGSVSTLKIQRTQQEDSAVYLCASSFLGSSGANVLTFGAGSRLTVL.

The CDR3 nucleotides read TGTGCCAGCTCACCAGGACAGGGGGGGAATTCACCCCTCCACTTT. Its translation is CASSPGQGGNSPLHF. The chain couples TRBV18 to TRBJ1-6, with 10 bases fitting TRBD1. The V gene end was trimmed by 2 bases and the J gene end by 7 bases; junction bases not matched to a gene: 2. The CDR3 has 15 amino acids. Looked up from germline, CDR1 is KGHSH and CDR2 is LQKENI.

The chain joins TRBV6-5 to TRBJ1-1, with D possibly TRBD1 on 6 matching bases. The CDR3 loop spans 14 amino acids. Germline lookup yields CDR1 MNHEY and CDR2 SVGAGI. Trimming left V 0 bases short and J 4 bases short, with 9 bases between. The CDR3 here is CASSYSRTATEAFF. For the CDR3, the DNA is TGTGCCAGCAGTTACTCTCGGACAGCCACTGAAGCTTTCTTT.

A few counts support this clonotype. The genes are TRBV7-2 and TRBJ1-2, with 8 nucleotides matching TRBD1. V gave up 3 bases and J gave up 13 bases; unmatched junction bases: 16. The CDR3 contains 15 residues. Germline-derived CDR1 and CDR2 are SGHTA and FQGNSA. CDR3 in amino acids: CASSFGQGGYWPATF. The CDR3, as DNA: TGTGCCAGCAGCTTCGGACAGGGAGGGTATTGGCCGGCCACCTTC.

The chain recombines TRBV21-1 with TRBJ2-5; the table gives TRBD1 as D, unverified against the DNA. TRBV21-1 is annotated as a pseudogene. This CDR3 is built from 17 residues. The CDR3 sequence: CASSKRGVSSHQETQYF. The CDR3 DNA follows: TGTGCCAGCAGCAAAAGGGGAGTAAGCTCACACCAAGAGACCCAGTACTTC.

This chain connects TRBV29-1 to TRBJ1-2; 9 nucleotides agree with TRBD1. This CDR3 comprises 13 residues. Per germline, CDR1 SQVTM and CDR2 ANQGSEA. The J segment lost 6 bases and the V segment lost 4 bases, leaving 6 bases of the junction unmatched. The CDR3: CSVVHWDRDGYTF. The CDR3 nucleotides read TGCAGCGTTGTACATTGGGACAGGGATGGCTACACCTTC.

A single count supports this clonotype. This chain links TRBV11-1 with TRBJ2-3; D is unresolved. CDR3 length: 14 residues. Trimming took off 4 bases at V and 2 bases at J, with 10 bases between the two ends. Germline lookup yields CDR1 SGHAT and CDR2 FQDESV (reference sequence). The chain's CDR3 is CASSSRTITDTQYF. CDR3 in DNA: TGTGCCAGCAGCTCTCGGACCATCACAGATACGCAGTATTTT.

This chain connects TRBV2 to TRBJ1-1; a possible D gene is TRBD1 (5 bases). V dropped 4 bases and J dropped 7 bases, with 19 bases sitting between them. The CDR3 sequence is 15 residues long. Germline V gene data show CDR1 as SNHLY and CDR2 as FYNNEI. CDR3 protein: CASSVGLGTSYEAFF. The CDR3 DNA reads TGTGCCAGCAGTGTAGGTTTAGGGACCTCCTATGAAGCTTTCTTT. The full variable domain, in which reference TRBV2 and TRBJ1-1 provide the parts outside the CDR3, is EPEVTQTPSHQVTQMGQEVILRCVPISNHLYFYWYRQILGQKVEFLVSFYNNEISEKSEIFDDQFSVERPDGSNFTLKIRSTKLEDSAMYFCASSVGLGTSYEAFFGQGTRLTVV.

This clonotype was seen only once. The chain combines TRBV7-3 with TRBJ1-1, with D maybe TRBD1 (5 bases). The V gene lost 5 bases and the J gene lost 8 bases, with 15 bases spanning the gap. The CDR3 contains 13 residues. Germline CDR1 is SGHTA and CDR2 is FQGTGA. The CDR3 loop reads CASSQTGAGEAFF. CDR3 nucleotide sequence: TGTGCCAGCAGCCAGACCGGGGCCGGGGAAGCTTTCTTT.

This clonotype was found a few times. The chain is built from TRBV27 and TRBJ1-2; D is perhaps TRBD1 (5 bases). There are 15 residues in the CDR3. Germline CDR1 and CDR2: MNHEY and SMNVEV (reference sequence). Trimming left V 3 bases short and J 3 bases short, with 14 bases between. The CDR3 region has the DNA TGTGCCAGCAGTTTTGGGGAACGGGGGGACTATGGCTACACCTTC. Its protein is CASSFGERGDYGYTF.

The chain links TRBV12-3 or TRBV12-4 to TRBJ1-2; D is undetermined. The CDR3 spans 12 residues. Trimming took off 8 bases at V and 0 bases at J, with 7 bases between the two ends. The CDR3 is CASSASNYGYTF. CDR3 DNA: TGTGCCAGCTCAGCCTCTAACTATGGCTACACCTTC.